These 12 T cell receptor beta chains share one sample of origin, sequenced in a study of Graves' ophthalmopathy and Graves' hyperthyroidism. Amplification of TCR beta CDR3 regions used RNA transcripts. First-round RT-PCR relied on HTBI primers, and a second-round multiplex PCR came next. TCRdb re-analysed the multiplex PCR reads in MiXCR, keeping a single row per CDR3 protein. The sample holds 660,000 or so distinct CDR3 sequences, just over 40% seen once. Sequenced material: peripheral blood. Receptor source: an adult man with Graves' ophthalmopathy.

Concerning this clonotype: One junction end disagrees with the germline gene, perhaps due to a read error. This chain uses TRBV7-9 with TRBJ1-5; a possible D gene is TRBD1 (6 bases). The germline CDR1 and CDR2 sequences are SEHNR and FQNEAQ (reference sequence). The CDR3 runs to 18 residues. The CDR3 region has the DNA TGCGCCAGCAGCCAAGTTAACCCTTGGCAGGGGAATGATCAGCCCCAGCATTTT. Protein sequence: CASSQVNPWQGNDQPQHF.

The chain has TRBV7-8 and TRBJ2-5, with D possibly TRBD1 on 6 matching bases. CDR3 length equals 13 residues. Germline V gives CDR1 SGHVS, CDR2 FQNEAQ. V was shortened by 11 bases and J by 3 bases, with 16 bases between the two germline ends. The CDR3 bases are TGTGCCTGGAGTCCGGACAGTAAAGAGACCCAGTACTTC. This codes for CAWSPDSKETQYF.

This clonotype was found many times. The chain carries TRBV20-1 and TRBJ2-7, with D unclear. Between the trimmed V and J ends, which lost 1 base and 4 bases, there was a span of 5 bases. Germline values: CDR1 DFQATT, CDR2 SNEGSKA (reference sequence). This CDR3 is built from 11 residues. CDR3 in amino acids: CSARGSYEQYF. The DNA of the CDR3 is TGCAGTGCTAGAGGCAGTTACGAGCAGTACTTC.

This clonotype was seen many times. The chain recombines TRBV3-1 with TRBJ2-5; unclear D gene. Trimming took off 1 base at V and 4 bases at J, with 4 bases between the two ends. In germline, CDR1 is LGHDT, CDR2 YNNKEL (reference sequence). CDR3 length: 12 residues. The CDR3, as DNA: TGTGCCAGCAGCCAAGGGGGAGAGACCCAGTACTTC. Protein sequence: CASSQGGETQYF.

This rearrangement joins TRBV7-2 to TRBJ1-1; D gene unclear. Germline V CDR1 and CDR2: SGHTA, FQGNSA. Between the trimmed V and J ends, which lost 5 bases and 8 bases, there was a span of 12 bases. The CDR3 has 12 residues. The CDR3, as DNA: TGTGCCAGCAGCCCGAAAGACGGGGAAGCTTTCTTT. Translation: CASSPKDGEAFF.

This clonotype was seen ten or more times. The chain combines TRBV11-2 with TRBJ2-5, with TRBD1 identical over 9 bases. CDR3 size: 15 residues. Per germline, CDR1 SGHAT and CDR2 FQNNGV. J gave up 1 base and V 2 bases, and 2 bases lay outside the gene matches. The chain's CDR3 is CASSLNRGPQETQYF. CDR3 nucleotides: TGTGCCAGCAGCTTAAACAGGGGGCCCCAAGAGACCCAGTACTTC.

This clonotype came up many times. The chain couples TRBV12-3 or TRBV12-4 to TRBJ2-7; 9 bases align to TRBD1. The J segment lost 0 bases and the V segment lost 5 bases, leaving 5 bases of the junction unmatched. The CDR3 is 15 residues long. CDR3: CASSGPGQGSYEQYF. The CDR3 DNA reads TGTGCCAGCAGTGGTCCGGGACAGGGCTCCTACGAGCAGTACTTC.

This clonotype was seen ten or more times. V and J are TRBV7-9 and TRBJ1-1; no firm D call. The CDR3 spans 13 residues. Germline CDR1 reads SEHNR; CDR2 reads FQNEAQ (reference sequence). Trimming shortened V by 2 bases and J by 2 bases, and 6 bases separated the two germline ends. The CDR3 sequence: CASSLLANTEAFF. In DNA form, the CDR3 reads TGTGCCAGCAGCTTACTGGCCAACACTGAAGCTTTCTTT.

There are many counts of this clonotype. V usage is TRBV6-1 and J usage is TRBJ2-5; 10 nucleotides match TRBD2. The trim removed 0 bases at V and 2 bases at J, leaving 0 bases unmatched. The CDR3 loop spans 15 amino acids. CDR1 MNHNS and CDR2 SASEGT come from the germline V gene. CDR3 DNA sequence: TGTGCCAGCAGTGAAGCTAGCGGGGGGCAAGAGACCCAGTACTTC. The encoded protein is CASSEASGGQETQYF.

This clonotype was recorded many times. The CDR3 protein is CASSFHRVEETQYF. CDR3 sequence (DNA): TGCGCCAGCAGCTTCCACAGGGTGGAAGAGACCCAGTACTTC. The chain couples TRBV5-1 to TRBJ2-5, with a tentative D call TRBD1 (6 bases). The CDR3 runs 14 residues. The germline V and J ends were trimmed by 2 bases and 3 bases, with 11 bases remaining between them. CDR1 and CDR2 from the germline V gene are SGHRS and YFSETQ.

The chain combines TRBV19 with TRBJ1-3, with D unclear. V lost 10 bases and J lost 0, with 13 bases in between. The CDR3 extends over 14 amino acids. Germline loops: CDR1 LNHDA, CDR2 SQIVND (reference sequence). DNA of the CDR3: TGTGCCACCACAGCGCAGAACTCTGGAAACACCATATATTTT. Residues: CATTAQNSGNTIYF.

This clonotype was detected many times. The chain couples TRBV9 to TRBJ2-7; 8 bases align to TRBD2. In germline, CDR1 is SGDLS, CDR2 YYNGEE. The CDR3 spans 15 residues. Trimming cost V 0 bases and J 6 bases; bases outside gene matches: 8. The CDR3 loop reads CASSVGPAGVGEQYF. CDR3 nucleotide sequence: TGTGCCAGCAGCGTAGGGCCAGCGGGAGTGGGCGAGCAGTACTTC.